A single sample is the source of the 4 T cell receptor beta chains below, sequenced in a study of read filtering for tumor transcriptome and immune sequencing. Molecular barcoded adaptors covering alpha/delta and beta/gamma chains were used on around 400 ng RNA. A single record per CDR3 protein comes from TCRdb applying MiXCR to the reads. This sample carries about 10,000 distinct CDR3 sequences, approximately 15% of them seen once, and the ten largest clones take around 25%. The sample comprised a population of CD138-negative cells sorted from bone marrow. The receptors were gathered from a donor at least 40 years old with multiple myeloma.

The sample holds many counts of this clonotype. The chain carries TRBV19 and TRBJ2-5, with D perhaps matching TRBD1 (6 bases). Deletions cut 1 base from V and 5 bases from J, with 14 bases between. Germline lookup yields CDR1 LNHDA and CDR2 SQIVND (reference sequence). The CDR3 has 15 residues. The CDR3 loop is CASSIVGRGTETQYF. In DNA, the CDR3 is TGTGCCAGTAGTATAGTAGGCAGGGGAACGGAGACCCAGTACTTC.

This clonotype was detected many times. The chain joins TRBV28 to TRBJ1-1, with D unclear. The CDR3 runs to 11 residues. The V gene lost 8 bases and the J gene lost 0 bases, with 4 bases spanning the gap. The germline V gene encodes CDR1 MDHEN and CDR2 SYDVKM. The CDR3 nucleotides are TGTGCCAGCGAAGTGAACACTGAAGCTTTCTTT. Protein sequence: CASEVNTEAFF.

The table lists this clonotype with a count of one. At one end the junction does not follow the germline gene, possibly because of a read error. V gene TRBV5-1 combines with J gene TRBJ1-2; 8 nucleotides match TRBD1. The CDR3 contains 14 residues. CDR1 and CDR2 (germline): SGHRS, YFSETQ. CDR3 DNA: TGCGCCAGCAGACTCGGACAGGGAAACTATGGCTGCGCCTTC. This translates into CASRLGQGNYGCAF.

This clonotype appeared many times. V and J are TRBV7-6 and TRBJ2-2; D ambiguous. The CDR3 covers 15 residues. Trimming pared 5 bases from V and 1 base from J, leaving 11 bases between. CDR1 is SGHVS and CDR2 is FNYEAQ in the germline V gene. The CDR3 loop is CASSPDGMNTGELFF. CDR3 nucleotide sequence: TGTGCCAGCAGCCCTGATGGGATGAACACCGGGGAGCTGTTTTTT.